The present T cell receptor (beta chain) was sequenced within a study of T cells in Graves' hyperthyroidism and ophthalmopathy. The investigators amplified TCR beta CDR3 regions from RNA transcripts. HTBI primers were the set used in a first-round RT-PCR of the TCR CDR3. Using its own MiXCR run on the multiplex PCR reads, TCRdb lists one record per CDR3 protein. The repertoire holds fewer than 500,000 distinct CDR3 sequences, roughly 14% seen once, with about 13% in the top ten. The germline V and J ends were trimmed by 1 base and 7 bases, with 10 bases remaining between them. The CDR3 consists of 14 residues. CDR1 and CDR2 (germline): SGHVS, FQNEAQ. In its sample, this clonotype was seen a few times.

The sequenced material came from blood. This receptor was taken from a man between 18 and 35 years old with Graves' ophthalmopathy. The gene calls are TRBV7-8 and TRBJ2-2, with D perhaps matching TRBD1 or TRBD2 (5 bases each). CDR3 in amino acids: CASSLVRGLGELFF. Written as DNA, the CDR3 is TGTGCCAGCAGCTTAGTTCGGGGCCTCGGGGAGCTGTTTTTT.